This TCR beta chain was sequenced for a study of regulatory T cells in long-lasting Graves disease. CDR3 regions were amplified by Arm-PCR using iRepertoire HTBI primers to build TCR beta libraries. One entry per CDR3 protein, called by TCRdb with MiXCR from the multiplex PCR reads. Here the sample spans under 450,000 distinct CDR3 sequences, about 25% being singletons. This CDR3 is built from 13 residues. V gave up 10 bases and J gave up 2 bases; unmatched junction bases: 3. The germline V gene has CDR1 ENHRY and CDR2 SYGVKD. Specified time point: persistent/refractory GD, antithyroid drugs over 5 years with positive TRAb. There was RNA extracted from PBMCs, and the TCR library was made from it.

This chain uses TRBV10-3 with TRBJ2-3; 10 nucleotides line up with TRBD2. This TCR came from a female donor with Graves disease. This sample comprised peripheral blood mononuclear cells (PBMCs), obtained when the disease was refractory, from a patient treated with antithyroid drugs. The CDR3, as DNA: TGTGCCACCCTAGCGGGGGACACAGATACGCAGTATTTT. It is translated as CATLAGDTDTQYF.